A single sample is the source of the 27 T cell receptor beta chains below, sequenced in a study of blood T cell repertoires in COVID-19. Clones were sequenced by immunoSEQ multiplex PCR, and TCRdb holds only the in-frame ones, with some missing. The repertoire holds approximately 60,000 clones, with 79% as singletons. The sequenced sample was peripheral blood. The receptors originated from an elderly woman with active or convalescent COVID-19.

V gene TRBV6-5 combines with J gene TRBJ2-7; D may be TRBD1 (5 bases). Germline V CDR1 and CDR2: MNHEY, SVGAGI. The CDR3 has 12 residues. Deletions cut 6 bases from V and 6 bases from J, with 12 bases between. CDR3 DNA sequence: TGTGCCAGCAGACAGGACATCTCCGAGCAGTACTTC. Protein: CASRQDISEQYF.

The V gene is TRBV18, the J gene TRBJ1-2; no clear D gene. Germline CDR1 is KGHSH and CDR2 is LQKENI. The CDR3 sequence is 14 residues long. Deletions cut 3 bases from V and 4 bases from J, with 12 bases between. The CDR3 DNA follows: TGTGCCAGCTCACCCAGTGAGCGGGCCTATGGCTACACCTTC. Translation gives CASSPSERAYGYTF.

In its sample, this clone was seen a few times. CDR3 coding DNA: TGTGCCAGTAGTAGCCAGGGGGCAGTGAACACTGAAGCTTTCTTT. This translates into CASSSQGAVNTEAFF. The genes are TRBV19 and TRBJ1-1, with TRBD1 identical over 8 bases. Germline V gene sequence: CDR1 LNHDA, CDR2 SQIVND (reference sequence). Trimming at V came to 4 bases and at J to 0 bases, leaving 4 bases not matched to a gene. The CDR3 length is 15 residues. The entire variable domain, with the rest obtained from reference TRBV19 and TRBJ1-1, is as follows: DGGITQSPKYLFRKEGQNVTLSCEQNLNHDAMYWYRQDPGQGLRLIYYSQIVNDFQKGDIAEGYSVSREKKESFPLTVTSAQKNPTAFYLCASSSQGAVNTEAFFGQGTRLTVV.

The V and J genes are TRBV11-2 and TRBJ1-1, with 7 bases matching TRBD1. The germline CDR1 and CDR2 sequences are SGHAT and FQNNGV. This CDR3 contains 15 residues. V shed 2 bases and J 11 bases; nucleotides not matched to a gene: 14. Written as DNA, the CDR3 is TGTGCCAGCAGCTTACATGGAGGGGGCGGGGTACGGGCTTTCTTT. It encodes CASSLHGGGGVRAFF.

V is TRBV20-1 and J is TRBJ1-6, with 8 bases matching TRBD1. Germline assignment: CDR1 DFQATT and CDR2 SNEGSKA (reference sequence). V dropped 3 bases and J dropped 8; count of bases not matched to a gene: 6. CDR3 length: 14 residues. The CDR3 spells CSASRQGNDSPLHF. CDR3 bases: TGCAGTGCTAGTCGACAGGGGAACGATTCACCCCTCCACTTT.

The count of this clone is one. The CDR3 sequence is CASSRTGGYGYTF. The CDR3, as DNA: TGTGCCAGCAGTCGGACAGGGGGCTATGGCTACACCTTC. The chain joins TRBV12-3 or TRBV12-4 to TRBJ1-2; the match to TRBD1 covers 10 bases. This CDR3 spans 13 amino acids. With V trimmed by 5 bases and J by 4 bases, 1 base remained unmatched.

This sequence joins TRBV7-2 and TRBJ1-2, with a weak D call TRBD1 (6 bases). From germline, CDR1 is SGHTA and CDR2 FQGNSA. V lost 0 bases and J lost 8, with 10 bases in between. The CDR3 covers 13 residues. The CDR3 nucleotides are TGTGCCAGCAGCTTAGCGTCAGGGGTCGGCTACACCTTC. Translating it yields CASSLASGVGYTF.

The CDR3 nucleotides are TGTGCCAGCAGTTCACTAGCGGGGGTCTCCTACAATGAGCAGTTCTTC. Protein product: CASSSLAGVSYNEQFF. The V gene is TRBV6-6, the J gene TRBJ2-1; 11 bases align to TRBD2. CDR3 length equals 16 residues. From germline, CDR1 is MNHNY and CDR2 SVGAGI (reference sequence). The ends lost 4 bases at V and 0 bases at J; junction bases unmatched: 2.

This sequence joins TRBV7-2 and TRBJ2-7; TRBD2 aligns across 9 bases. The CDR3 consists of 16 residues. V lost 5 bases, J lost 7 bases, and 15 bases stayed unmatched. In germline, CDR1 is SGHTA, CDR2 FQGNSA. CDR3 DNA: TGTGCCAGCAGCCCCCATGTGGGGCGGGGGGGAATAGAGCAGTACTTC. This gives the protein CASSPHVGRGGIEQYF.

The chain has TRBV19 and TRBJ2-1; 10 bases are a match to TRBD2. Per the germline V gene, CDR1 is LNHDA and CDR2 is SQIVND (reference sequence). The trim removed 5 bases at V and 5 bases at J, leaving 3 bases unmatched. The CDR3 has 14 residues. DNA of the CDR3: TGTGCCAGTAGTCGGACTAGCGGAGACAATGAGCAGTTCTTC. Encoded protein: CASSRTSGDNEQFF.

Only one count was recorded for this clone. The V gene is TRBV11-3, the J gene TRBJ1-6, with unresolved D. This CDR3 is 13 amino acids long. Germline assignment: CDR1 SGHNT and CDR2 YENEEA. V lost 2 bases to trimming and J lost 11 bases, with 10 bases between them. CDR3 protein: CASSLRSGAPLHF. The CDR3 nucleotides read TGTGCCAGCAGCTTACGGTCCGGGGCACCCCTCCACTTT.

V usage is TRBV5-6 and J usage is TRBJ1-2; 7 bases map to TRBD1. V trimming: 4 bases; J trimming: 4 bases; junction bases outside the gene matches: 10. This CDR3 region has 15 residues. Germline loops: CDR1 SGHDT, CDR2 YYEEEE. The CDR3, as DNA: TGTGCCAGCAGCACTCCAGGGGGTTCTATCTATGGCTACACCTTC. It yields the protein CASSTPGGSIYGYTF. The full variable domain, its missing parts supplied by reference TRBV5-6 and TRBJ1-2, is DAGVTQSPTHLIKTRGQQVTLRCSPKSGHDTVSWYQQALGQGPQFIFQYYEEEERQRGNFPDRFSGHQFPNYSSELNVNALLLGDSALYLCASSTPGGSIYGYTFGSGTRLTVV.

The V call is TRBV3-1 (or the pseudogene TRBV3-2), the J call TRBJ1-2, with 9 positions matching TRBD1. This CDR3 is built from 15 residues. Germline V lookup: CDR1 LGHDT, CDR2 YNNKEL (reference sequence). V trimming: 0 bases; J trimming: 6 bases; junction bases outside the gene matches: 5. CDR3 amino acids: CASSQDYRGLNGYTF. In nucleotides, the CDR3 is TGTGCCAGCAGCCAAGATTACAGGGGGCTGAATGGCTACACCTTC.

The rearrangement uses TRBV9 and TRBJ1-2, with 7 bases that match TRBD1. The CDR3 consists of 12 residues. The V gene end was trimmed by 0 bases and the J gene end by 7 bases; junction bases not matched to a gene: 0. Germline V gene lookup returns CDR1 SGDLS and CDR2 YYNGEE. The CDR3 bases are TGTGCCAGCAGCGTAGGACAGGGTGGCTACACCTTC. Translating it yields CASSVGQGGYTF.

In this sample, this clone turned up a few times. V gene TRBV7-9 combines with J gene TRBJ1-2, with TRBD1 matching over 8 bases. The V segment lost 5 bases and the J segment 4 bases; nucleotides outside the gene matches: 9. The CDR3 consists of 15 residues. CDR1 and CDR2 (germline): SEHNR, FQNEAQ (reference sequence). This chain's CDR3 is CASSIDRGSFYGYTF. DNA of the CDR3: TGTGCCAGCAGCATAGACAGGGGCAGCTTCTATGGCTACACCTTC.

This chain joins TRBV9 and TRBJ1-2, with no clear D. Germline CDR1 is SGDLS and CDR2 is YYNGEE. V was clipped by 4 bases and J by 2 bases, with 15 bases between them. The CDR3 sequence is 15 residues long. The CDR3 reads CASSPGARSNYGYTF. In DNA form, the CDR3 reads TGTGCCAGCAGCCCCGGAGCCCGGAGCAACTATGGCTACACCTTC.

This clone was detected ten times or more. The J gene is TRBJ1-4, the V gene TRBV9, with TRBD1 identical over 7 bases. Per the germline V gene, CDR1 is SGDLS and CDR2 is YYNGEE. The ends lost 4 bases at V and 5 bases at J; junction bases unmatched: 8. The CDR3 runs 15 residues. The CDR3 bases are TGTGCCAGCAGCATCCGGGACAGTCCAAATGAAAAACTGTTTTTT. As protein: CASSIRDSPNEKLFF.

V gene TRBV11-2 combines with J gene TRBJ2-7, with 7 bases lining up with TRBD2. The CDR3 is made up of 14 amino acids. Germline CDR1 SGHAT, CDR2 FQNNGV. Trimming cost V 3 bases and J 1 base; bases outside gene matches: 3. In DNA form, the CDR3 reads TGTGCCAGCAGCTTTTCCGGGGGGTCCTACGAGCAGTACTTC. Protein: CASSFSGGSYEQYF.

In its sample, this clone was seen a few times. V is TRBV2 and J is TRBJ1-5; D gene unclear. The CDR3 loop spans 14 amino acids. Looked up from germline, CDR1 is SNHLY and CDR2 is FYNNEI. V was clipped by 3 bases and J by 2 bases, with 8 bases between them. CDR3 sequence (DNA): TGTGCCAGCAGTGACAGGCTCCGCAATCAGCCCCAGCATTTT. Translation: CASSDRLRNQPQHF.

The rearrangement links TRBV7-8 to TRBJ2-1; 8 bases are shared with TRBD2. The CDR3 contains 17 residues. CDR1 is SGHVS, CDR2 FQNEAQ, per germline. Losses at the gene ends were 0 bases for V and 2 bases for J; bases not matched to a gene: 6. CDR3 region: CASSLAGGAVTYNEQFF. The CDR3 region has the DNA TGTGCCAGCAGCTTAGCCGGGGGGGCTGTAACCTACAATGAGCAGTTCTTC.

This chain uses TRBV7-3 with TRBJ2-5, with D unresolved. Looked up from germline, CDR1 is SGHTA and CDR2 is FQGTGA. Trimming took off 2 bases at V and 5 bases at J, with 9 bases between the two ends. The CDR3 loop spans 13 amino acids. The CDR3 nucleotides read TGTGCCAGCAGCTTATCCCTAGGCGAGACCCAGTACTTC. It yields the protein CASSLSLGETQYF.

The chain has TRBV7-2 and TRBJ2-3, with TRBD2 identical over 9 bases. The CDR3 loop spans 16 amino acids. V trimming: 5 bases; J trimming: 2 bases; junction bases outside the gene matches: 8. The germline gives CDR1 SGHTA, CDR2 FQGNSA. The CDR3 bases are TGTGCCAGCAGCCCCCGGCTAGCGGGGTACACAGATACGCAGTATTTT. Its protein product is CASSPRLAGYTDTQYF.

This chain joins TRBV12-5 and TRBJ1-5; no clear D. Trimming cost V 6 bases and J 9 bases, with 21 bases left between them. Germline V gene lookup returns CDR1 LGHNT and CDR2 FRNRAP. The CDR3 covers 15 residues. Here the CDR3 reads CASGFVQAPYLPQHF. The CDR3 DNA follows: TGTGCTAGTGGCTTCGTCCAGGCTCCATACCTGCCCCAGCATTTT.

This chain joins TRBV5-1 and TRBJ1-1, with D unclear. The CDR3 totals 14 residues. CDR1 and CDR2 from the germline V gene are SGHRS and YFSETQ. V was clipped by 4 bases and J by 3 bases, with 13 bases between them. The CDR3 spells CASSQDGRDTEAFF. Here the CDR3 DNA reads TGCGCCAGCAGCCAGGACGGGCGGGACACTGAAGCTTTCTTT.

The chain is built from TRBV9 and TRBJ1-4; 10 nucleotides line up with TRBD1. Germline lookup yields CDR1 SGDLS and CDR2 YYNGEE. With V trimmed by 4 bases and J by 3 bases, 12 bases remained unmatched. This CDR3 has 18 residues. The CDR3 sequence: CASSPTGTGEEANEKLFF. CDR3 nucleotide sequence: TGTGCCAGCAGCCCGACCGGGACAGGGGAAGAAGCTAATGAAAAACTGTTTTTT.

This clone has only a few counts. This chain joins TRBV11-3 and TRBJ2-3, with a tentative D call TRBD1 (6 bases). The germline CDR1 and CDR2 sequences are SGHNT and YENEEA. Trimming removed 5 bases from V and 2 bases from J, with 11 bases in between. This CDR3 has 14 amino acids. The DNA for the CDR3 is TGTGCCAGCAGCGATGGGACAAACACAGATACGCAGTATTTT. It codes for CASSDGTNTDTQYF.

The genes are TRBV19 and TRBJ1-2; 9 bases fit TRBD1. CDR3 size: 12 residues. Germline CDR1 LNHDA, CDR2 SQIVND (reference sequence). V gave up 8 bases and J gave up 5 bases; unmatched junction bases: 3. The CDR3 nucleotides are TGTGCCAGTGGGACAGGGAGATATGGCTACACCTTC. Translating gives CASGTGRYGYTF.